This TCR beta chain was documented in a study of OX40 agonist ivuxolimab in advanced cancers. Whole-study context: Males comprised approximately 81% of the group, whose mean age was approximately 60 years (range 23 to 79).

Findings of the study overall: Relative to CD4+ cells, CD8+ T cells on average had more expanded clones. Among the lowest levels of clonal expansion were found in partial responders at 0.1-3.0 mg/kg.

Remarks on this clone: Its antigen is still unknown.

Germline CDR1 and CDR2: MDHEN and SYDVKM. Trimming removed 4 bases from V and 11 bases from J, with 18 bases in between. CDR3 length: 13 residues. Data came from immunoSEQ multiplex PCR; TCRdb stores just in-frame clones and leaves some out. Among more than 15,000 clones listed, over 75% were seen once. This rearrangement joins TRBV28 to TRBJ2-7; no definite D call. Source: CD4+ or CD8+ T cells sorted from blood, taken in a trial of the OX40 agonist ivuxolimab. The clonotype comes from an adult with an advanced solid tumor such as melanoma, head and neck, liver or kidney cancer. Here the CDR3 reads CASSSDLNSREYF. CDR3 nucleotide sequence: TGTGCCAGCAGTTCCGATCTTAACTCTCGGGAGTACTTC.